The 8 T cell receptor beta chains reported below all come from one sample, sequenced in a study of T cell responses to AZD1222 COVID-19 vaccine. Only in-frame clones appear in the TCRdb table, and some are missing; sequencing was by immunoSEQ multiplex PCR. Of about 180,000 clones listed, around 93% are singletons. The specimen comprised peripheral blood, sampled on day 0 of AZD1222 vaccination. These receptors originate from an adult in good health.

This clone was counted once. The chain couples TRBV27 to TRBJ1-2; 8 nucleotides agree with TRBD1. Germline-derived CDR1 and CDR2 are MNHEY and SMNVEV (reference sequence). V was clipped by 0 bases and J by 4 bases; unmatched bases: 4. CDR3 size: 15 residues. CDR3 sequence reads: CASSLSPGGGYGYTF. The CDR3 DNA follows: TGTGCCAGCAGTTTATCACCAGGGGGCGGCTATGGCTACACCTTC.

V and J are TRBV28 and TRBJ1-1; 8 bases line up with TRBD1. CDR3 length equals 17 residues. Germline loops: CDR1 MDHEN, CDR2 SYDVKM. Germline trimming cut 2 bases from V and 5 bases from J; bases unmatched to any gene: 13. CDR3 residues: CASSLERGTGRKTEAFF. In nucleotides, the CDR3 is TGTGCCAGCAGTTTAGAGCGGGGGACAGGCAGAAAGACTGAAGCTTTCTTT.

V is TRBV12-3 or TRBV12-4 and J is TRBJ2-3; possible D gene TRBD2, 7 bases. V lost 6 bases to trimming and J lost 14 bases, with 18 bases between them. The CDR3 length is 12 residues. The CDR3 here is CASSLSGTSRYF. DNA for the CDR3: TGTGCCAGCAGCCTCAGCGGGACATCCCGGTATTTT.

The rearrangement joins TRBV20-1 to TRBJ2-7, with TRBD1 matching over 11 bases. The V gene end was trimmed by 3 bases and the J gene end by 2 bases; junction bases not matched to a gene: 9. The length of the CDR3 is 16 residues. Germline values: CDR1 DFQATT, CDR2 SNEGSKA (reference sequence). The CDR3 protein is CSASPLDRGPTYEQYF. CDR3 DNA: TGCAGTGCTAGTCCCCTGGACAGGGGGCCAACCTACGAGCAGTACTTC.

Written as DNA, the CDR3 is TGTGCCTCTGGCCAGGGCCCCCTCTCTTTGAACACTGAAGCTTTCTTT. Protein: CASGQGPLSLNTEAFF. The genes are TRBV10-3 and TRBJ1-1; maybe TRBD1 (5 bases). CDR3 length equals 16 residues. CDR1 and CDR2 from the germline V gene are ENHRY and SYGVKD. V lost 11 bases to trimming and J lost 0 bases, with 22 bases between them.

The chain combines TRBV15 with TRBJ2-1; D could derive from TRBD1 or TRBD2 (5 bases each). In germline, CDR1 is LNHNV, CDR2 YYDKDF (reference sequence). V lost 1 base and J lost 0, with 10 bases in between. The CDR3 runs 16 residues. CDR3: CATSRGGSSSYNEQFF. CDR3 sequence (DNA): TGTGCCACCAGCAGAGGGGGGAGTAGCTCCTACAATGAGCAGTTCTTC.

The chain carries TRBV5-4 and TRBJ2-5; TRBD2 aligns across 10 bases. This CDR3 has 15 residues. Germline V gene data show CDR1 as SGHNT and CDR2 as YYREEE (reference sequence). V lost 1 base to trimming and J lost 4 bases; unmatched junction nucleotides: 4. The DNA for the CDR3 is TGTGCCAGCAGCTTGTCGCTAGCGGGGGCAGAGACCCAGTACTTC. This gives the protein CASSLSLAGAETQYF.

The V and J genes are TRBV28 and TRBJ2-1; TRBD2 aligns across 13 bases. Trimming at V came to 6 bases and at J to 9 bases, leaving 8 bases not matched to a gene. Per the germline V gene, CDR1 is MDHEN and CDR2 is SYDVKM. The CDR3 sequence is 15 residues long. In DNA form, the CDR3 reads TGTGCCAGCAGCCTAACTAGCGGGGGGGAAAGTGAGCAGTTCTTC. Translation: CASSLTSGGESEQFF.